A single sample gave rise to the 12 T cell receptor beta chains below, sequenced in a study of identical twins. TCRdb re-called the 5' RACE reads with MiXCR, one entry per CDR3 protein. The sample holds about 890,000 distinct CDR3 sequences, roughly an eighth seen once. These data were also reused for a study on yellow fever vaccine responses in identical twins.

Sequencing used PBMCs. These TCRs come from a young woman in good health.

This clonotype was seen many times. J is TRBJ1-2 and V is TRBV20-1; TRBD1 aligns across 7 bases. CDR1 is DFQATT, CDR2 SNEGSKA, per germline (reference sequence). The CDR3 is made up of 23 amino acids. V was pared by 0 bases and J by 0 bases, with 28 bases of the junction left unmatched. The CDR3 protein is CSARDGWRTGVIGSHLANYGYTF. CDR3 coding DNA: TGCAGTGCTAGAGATGGATGGCGAACAGGGGTAATTGGTTCCCATCTAGCTAACTATGGCTACACCTTC.

Note on this clonotype: The germline gene is not matched at one end of the junction; a read error may be the cause. The CDR3 DNA sequence: TGTGCCACCAGCCAACGACAGGGGTTGAGAAATGAGCAGTTCTTC. Translating gives CATSQRQGLRNEQFF. The J gene is TRBJ2-1, the V gene TRBV14; 8 nucleotides align to TRBD1. This CDR3 spans 15 amino acids. Germline CDR1 is SGHDN and CDR2 is FVKESK.

V gene TRBV6-1 combines with J gene TRBJ2-5; TRBD2 agrees at 7 bases. With V trimmed by 7 bases and J by 4 bases, 12 bases remained unmatched. The germline gives CDR1 MNHNS, CDR2 SASEGT. The CDR3 contains 15 residues. This CDR3 is CASTEAPSGLETQYF. In DNA, the CDR3 is TGTGCCAGCACCGAAGCGCCTAGCGGTTTAGAGACCCAGTACTTC.

This clonotype has only a few counts. The chain joins TRBV28 to TRBJ1-5, with D unclear. From germline, CDR1 is MDHEN and CDR2 SYDVKM. CDR3 size: 15 residues. With 3 bases removed from V and 3 bases from J, the gap between germline ends came to 12 bases. The CDR3 bases are TGTGCCAGCAGTTTTAACTTGGGAAACAATCAGCCCCAGCATTTT. Translating gives CASSFNLGNNQPQHF.

J is TRBJ2-1 and V is TRBV5-5; D remains unclear. CDR3 length equals 14 residues. Trimming removed 3 bases from V and 3 bases from J, with 10 bases in between. Germline V gene sequence: CDR1 SGHKS, CDR2 YYEKEE (reference sequence). The CDR3 here is CASSSLAIYNEQFF. CDR3 sequence (DNA): TGTGCCAGCAGCTCCCTCGCGATCTACAATGAGCAGTTCTTC.

This clonotype was observed a handful of times. The chain has TRBV20-1 and TRBJ2-1, with no clear D. The CDR3 extends over 15 amino acids. Germline V gene lookup returns CDR1 DFQATT and CDR2 SNEGSKA (reference sequence). V was cut by 0 bases and J by 3 bases, with 12 bases left in between. CDR3 DNA: TGCAGTGCTAGAGATATGAGTAGCAGCTACAATGAGCAGTTCTTC. Amino acids: CSARDMSSSYNEQFF.

This clonotype was seen a few times. V is TRBV29-1 and J is TRBJ2-2; no firm D call. The germline V gene has CDR1 SQVTM and CDR2 ANQGSEA. Deletions cut 7 bases from V and 0 bases from J, with 12 bases between. The CDR3 runs 14 residues. This CDR3 is CSAAMGTNTGELFF. The CDR3 nucleotides are TGCAGCGCCGCGATGGGGACGAACACCGGGGAGCTGTTTTTT.

The V and J genes are TRBV5-6 and TRBJ2-7; D possibly corresponds to TRBD2 (6 bases). V lost 4 bases, J lost 3 bases, and 11 bases lay in between. CDR1 and CDR2 from the germline V gene are SGHDT and YYEEEE. The length of the CDR3 is 13 residues. CDR3 region: CASSRDLNYEQYF. Here the CDR3 DNA reads TGTGCCAGCAGCCGGGACTTAAACTACGAGCAGTACTTC.

The rearrangement joins TRBV12-3 or TRBV12-4 to TRBJ2-5; TRBD1 aligns across 9 bases. The CDR3 sequence is 14 residues long. V trimming: 6 bases; J trimming: 7 bases; junction bases outside the gene matches: 9. The CDR3 bases are TGTGCCAGCAGAGCAGGGACAGGGAGAGGGACCCAGTACTTC. It specifies CASRAGTGRGTQYF.

This clonotype was seen only a few times. The chain uses TRBV20-1 and TRBJ1-5, with 9 bases fitting TRBD1. From germline, CDR1 is DFQATT and CDR2 SNEGSKA (reference sequence). The CDR3 runs to 13 residues. The chain's CDR3 is CGLTGGMGQPQHF. The CDR3 region has the DNA TGCGGACTAACAGGGGGCATGGGTCAGCCCCAGCATTTT.

This clonotype was observed a few times. This rearrangement joins TRBV7-9 to TRBJ2-5, with 13 nucleotides matching TRBD2. CDR3 length: 16 amino acids. Trimming at V came to 5 bases and at J to 3 bases, leaving 6 bases not matched to a gene. Germline CDR1 is SEHNR and CDR2 is FQNEAQ (reference sequence). In DNA, the CDR3 is TGTGCCAGCAGCCTGAGGACTAGCGGGAGAAAAGAGACCCAGTACTTC. It codes for CASSLRTSGRKETQYF.

The CDR3 spells CSARGLSRETQYF. The DNA of the CDR3 is TGCAGTGCTAGGGGACTTTCGCGGGAGACCCAGTACTTC. The chain employs TRBV20-1 and TRBJ2-5; possibly TRBD2 for D (6 bases). V was shortened by 3 bases and J by 5 bases, with 13 bases between the two germline ends. CDR3 length: 13 amino acids. Germline CDR1 DFQATT, CDR2 SNEGSKA (reference sequence).